These 27 T cell receptor beta chains came from one sample sequenced in a study of control samples from healthy donors and cancer patients. Method: immunoSEQ multiplex PCR; TCRdb's copy keeps in-frame clones and lacks some. Of 150,000 to 200,000 clones in the sample, around 90% are singletons; the top ten hold approximately 1.4%. The sample consisted of blood. These TCRs come from a man aged 30 to 45 in good health.

This chain joins TRBV12-3 or TRBV12-4 and TRBJ1-5; no clear D. Trimming pared 1 base from V and 6 bases from J, leaving 4 bases between. This CDR3 region has 12 residues. The CDR3 reads CASSLDVQPQHF. CDR3 coding DNA: TGTGCCAGCAGTTTAGATGTTCAGCCCCAGCATTTT.

The count of this clone is one. The rearrangement uses TRBV11-2 and TRBJ2-2; D is uncertain. From germline, CDR1 is SGHAT and CDR2 FQNNGV. V lost 7 bases and J 7 bases, leaving 7 bases between the germline ends. The CDR3 loop spans 11 amino acids. CDR3 nucleotide sequence: TGTGCCAGCACCGAGATCGGGGAGCTGTTTTTT. Its translation is CASTEIGELFF.

V usage is TRBV18 and J usage is TRBJ2-5; TRBD2 aligns across 7 bases. Germline values: CDR1 KGHSH, CDR2 LQKENI. The CDR3 loop spans 12 amino acids. With 4 bases clipped from V and 12 bases from J, the junction kept 8 bases outside the gene matches. The CDR3 loop reads CASSLPPSGKYF. CDR3 DNA: TGTGCCAGCTCACTACCCCCCAGCGGGAAGTACTTC.

The V gene is TRBV3-1 (or the pseudogene TRBV3-2), the J gene TRBJ1-1, with D unresolved. Looked up from germline, CDR1 is LGHDT and CDR2 is YNNKEL (reference sequence). V lost 0 bases and J 1 base, leaving 6 bases between the germline ends. The CDR3 contains 14 residues. The CDR3 coding sequence is TGTGCCAGCAGCCAAGATCTGGCGAACACTGAAGCTTTCTTT. This codes for CASSQDLANTEAFF.

This clone was observed once. The genes are TRBV30 and TRBJ2-7; 9 nucleotides line up with TRBD1. Germline CDR1 reads GTSNPN; CDR2 reads SVGIG (reference sequence). The CDR3 has 13 amino acids. The trim removed 5 bases at V and 3 bases at J, leaving 5 bases unmatched. CDR3 sequence reads: CAWEQGAGYEQYF. In DNA, the CDR3 is TGTGCCTGGGAACAGGGGGCGGGCTACGAGCAGTACTTC.

This chain joins TRBV7-2 and TRBJ2-1, with TRBD2 matching over 12 bases. This CDR3 contains 16 residues. CDR1 and CDR2 from the germline V gene are SGHTA and FQGNSA. Trimming cost V 6 bases and J 5 bases; bases outside gene matches: 8. CDR3 sequence (DNA): TGTGCCAGCAGTAGGCCCACTAGCGGGGGGAACAATGAGCAGTTCTTC. Amino acids: CASSRPTSGGNNEQFF.

This chain joins TRBV6-5 and TRBJ1-3; the D gene is possibly TRBD1 (6 bases). V was pared by 5 bases and J by 0 bases, with 11 bases between. The CDR3 extends over 15 amino acids. Germline CDR1 is MNHEY and CDR2 is SVGAGI. The CDR3 loop is CASSRQATSGNTIYF. The DNA of the CDR3 is TGTGCCAGCAGTCGACAGGCCACCTCTGGAAACACCATATATTTT.

The chain is built from TRBV7-9 and TRBJ1-4; no firm D call. Germline CDR1 reads SEHNR; CDR2 reads FQNEAQ (reference sequence). This CDR3 has 16 amino acids. The V end lost 4 bases, the J end lost 8 bases, and 20 bases lay between the germline ends. The CDR3 DNA is TGTGCCAGCAGCTCCGCCCAGGAAGGATTCCGGGAAAAACTGTTTTTT. It translates to CASSSAQEGFREKLFF.

This chain joins TRBV28 and TRBJ1-4, with TRBD1 identical over 10 bases. Unmatched junction bases numbered 10, after V lost 5 bases and J lost 4 bases. This CDR3 spans 17 amino acids. Germline CDR1 and CDR2: MDHEN and SYDVKM. Here the CDR3 reads CASSPDRGPGSNEKLFF. In nucleotides, the CDR3 is TGTGCCAGCAGTCCCGACAGGGGGCCTGGGAGTAATGAAAAACTGTTTTTT.

The table lists this clone with a count of one. The chain combines TRBV25-1 with TRBJ1-6; no clear D gene. The V gene lost 3 bases and the J gene lost 6 bases, with 12 bases spanning the gap. CDR1 and CDR2 (germline): MGHDK, SYGVNS. The CDR3 has 15 residues. The CDR3 DNA is TGTGCCAGCAGTGAGTGGCGGTCCCTTAATTCACCCCTCCACTTT. It encodes CASSEWRSLNSPLHF.

J is TRBJ2-1 and V is TRBV2, with 8 bases aligning to TRBD2. The CDR3 runs to 11 residues. V was pared by 7 bases and J by 12 bases, with 5 bases of the junction left unmatched. Germline assignment: CDR1 SNHLY and CDR2 FYNNEI. CDR3 bases: TGTGCCAGCACAAGCGGGGGACGGCAGTTCTTC. Protein product: CASTSGGRQFF. The variable domain in full, completed from reference TRBV2 and TRBJ2-1, reads EPEVTQTPSHQVTQMGQEVILRCVPISNHLYFYWYRQILGQKVEFLVSFYNNEISEKSEIFDDQFSVERPDGSNFTLKIRSTKLEDSAMYFCASTSGGRQFFGPGTRLTVL.

This clone was detected once. The J gene is TRBJ2-1, the V gene TRBV19; 8 bases agree with TRBD2. The CDR3 is 15 amino acids. Germline V CDR1 and CDR2: LNHDA, SQIVND (reference sequence). The V segment lost 6 bases and the J segment 0 bases; nucleotides outside the gene matches: 4. CDR3 residues: CASSLSGVSYNEQFF. CDR3 DNA sequence: TGTGCCAGTAGCCTTAGCGGGGTCTCCTACAATGAGCAGTTCTTC.

CDR3 in amino acids: CSAKIDSEAFF. For the CDR3, the DNA is TGCAGTGCCAAAATCGACTCTGAAGCTTTCTTT. V usage is TRBV20-1 and J usage is TRBJ1-1; D gene ambiguous. CDR1 is DFQATT and CDR2 is SNEGSKA in the germline V gene (reference sequence). V lost 6 bases to trimming and J lost 6 bases, with 11 bases between them. This CDR3 spans 11 amino acids.

V usage is TRBV2 and J usage is TRBJ1-2; perhaps TRBD1 as D (5 bases). The CDR3 is 13 amino acids. With 7 bases removed from V and 3 bases from J, the gap between germline ends came to 12 bases. Germline V gene data show CDR1 as SNHLY and CDR2 as FYNNEI. This CDR3 is CASTQRGDYGYTF. The DNA for the CDR3 is TGTGCCAGCACCCAAAGAGGGGACTATGGCTACACCTTC.

This clone was counted only a few times. The rearrangement uses TRBV6-5 and TRBJ1-1; tentatively, D is TRBD1 (6 bases). Looked up from germline, CDR1 is MNHEY and CDR2 is SVGAGI. This CDR3 has 14 residues. V lost 3 bases and J lost 4, with 12 bases in between. The CDR3 nucleotides are TGTGCCAGCAGTTATTCGCCAGGGGCCACTGAAGCTTTCTTT. Translated: CASSYSPGATEAFF.

The rearrangement joins TRBV5-6 to TRBJ1-1; no firm D call. The germline CDR1 and CDR2 sequences are SGHDT and YYEEEE. V was shortened by 0 bases and J by 4 bases, with 4 bases between the two germline ends. CDR3 length: 12 amino acids. As DNA, the CDR3 is TGTGCCAGCAGCTTGGACGGCACTGAAGCTTTCTTT. Protein sequence: CASSLDGTEAFF.

V and J are TRBV6-5 and TRBJ2-7, with 8 bases that match TRBD1. V trimming: 0 bases; J trimming: 0 bases; junction bases outside the gene matches: 4. Germline V gene sequence: CDR1 MNHEY, CDR2 SVGAGI. The CDR3 length is 16 residues. The CDR3 DNA reads as TGTGCCAGCAGTTACTCAGACAGGGGCCCCTCCTACGAGCAGTACTTC. Its protein product is CASSYSDRGPSYEQYF.

The chain employs TRBV29-1 and TRBJ2-7, with TRBD2 matching over 14 bases. Germline values: CDR1 SQVTM, CDR2 ANQGSEA. V lost 6 bases and J lost 0; bases outside the gene matches: 7. There are 16 residues in the CDR3. The CDR3 DNA reads as TGCAGCGTCAGACTAGCGGGAGGGTCTTACTCCTACGAGCAGTACTTC. Translated: CSVRLAGGSYSYEQYF.

The chain joins TRBV3-1 (or the pseudogene TRBV3-2) to TRBJ2-2; a weak D match, TRBD2 (6 bases). Trimming removed 0 bases from V and 5 bases from J, with 13 bases in between. The CDR3 length is 16 residues. Germline loops: CDR1 LGHDT, CDR2 YNNKEL (reference sequence). CDR3: CASSQDIGRETGELFF. CDR3 DNA: TGTGCCAGCAGCCAAGATATCGGGCGGGAAACCGGGGAGCTGTTTTTT.

This rearrangement joins TRBV5-1 to TRBJ1-4, with D possibly TRBD1 on 5 matching bases. The CDR3 contains 13 residues. V shed 7 bases and J shed 5 bases, with 12 bases lying between them. Germline loops: CDR1 SGHRS, CDR2 YFSETQ. The DNA of the CDR3 is TGCGCCAGCCGTACGGGACTCAATGAAAAACTGTTTTTT. This codes for CASRTGLNEKLFF. Looking up the rest from reference TRBV5-1 and TRBJ1-4 gives the full variable domain: KAGVTQTPRYLIKTRGQQVTLSCSPISGHRSVSWYQQTPGQGLQFLFEYFSETQRNKGNFPGRFSGRQFSNSRSEMNVSTLELGDSALYLCASRTGLNEKLFFGSGTQLSVL.

The chain is built from TRBV29-1 and TRBJ1-4, with D possibly matching TRBD1 (5 bases). This CDR3 has 13 residues. Germline loops: CDR1 SQVTM, CDR2 ANQGSEA. V was clipped by 2 bases and J by 8 bases, with 12 bases between them. The CDR3 loop reads CSVEPPGSEKLFF. DNA for the CDR3: TGCAGCGTTGAACCGCCAGGGAGCGAAAAACTGTTTTTT.

The chain links TRBV19 to TRBJ2-5; 7 bases agree with TRBD2. Germline loops: CDR1 LNHDA, CDR2 SQIVND (reference sequence). The CDR3 runs to 16 residues. Trimming took 5 bases from V and 2 from J; bases not matched to a gene: 11. The DNA of the CDR3 is TGTGCCAGTAGTGATAGAACAAGGACTAGACAAGAGACCCAGTACTTC. Translation gives CASSDRTRTRQETQYF.

The chain joins TRBV11-2 to TRBJ1-2; no definite D call. V was shortened by 7 bases and J by 4 bases, with 13 bases between the two germline ends. The germline gives CDR1 SGHAT, CDR2 FQNNGV. There are 13 residues in the CDR3. CDR3 protein: CASNSRLGYGYTF. DNA for the CDR3: TGTGCCAGCAACTCCCGGTTGGGCTATGGCTACACCTTC. Full variable domain (missing parts from reference TRBV11-2 and TRBJ1-2): EAGVAQSPRYKIIEKRQSVAFWCNPISGHATLYWYQQILGQGPKLLIQFQNNGVVDDSQLPKDRFSAERLKGVDSTLKIQPAKLEDSAVYLCASNSRLGYGYTFGSGTRLTVV.

The chain has TRBV3-1 (or the pseudogene TRBV3-2) and TRBJ1-4; D is possibly TRBD1 (6 bases). The germline CDR1 and CDR2 sequences are LGHDT and YNNKEL (reference sequence). The CDR3 contains 14 residues. Deletions cut 4 bases from V and 4 bases from J, with 10 bases between. The CDR3 DNA follows: TGTGCCAGCAGCCCGGGGGGCGGTAATGAAAAACTGTTTTTT. As protein: CASSPGGGNEKLFF.

This clone was seen once. This chain connects TRBV5-1 to TRBJ2-7; maybe TRBD1 (5 bases). This CDR3 region has 18 residues. The V end was cut by 4 bases, the J end by 1 base, with 24 bases between. CDR1 is SGHRS, CDR2 YFSETQ, per germline. CDR3 DNA: TGCGCCAGCAGCACAGTCACAAGGGGCCCCCTTAATTCCTACGAGCAGTACTTC. Translating it yields CASSTVTRGPLNSYEQYF.

This rearrangement joins TRBV27 to TRBJ2-1; the match to TRBD2 covers 7 bases. CDR1 is MNHEY and CDR2 is SMNVEV in the germline V gene (reference sequence). Germline trimming cut 2 bases from V and 3 bases from J; bases unmatched to any gene: 4. The CDR3 extends over 15 amino acids. The CDR3 DNA is TGTGCCAGCAGTTTAGCGGGGAGGGGCTACAATGAGCAGTTCTTC. This sequence encodes CASSLAGRGYNEQFF.

The chain links TRBV5-4 to TRBJ1-3; 11 bases match TRBD1. Germline V lookup: CDR1 SGHNT, CDR2 YYREEE (reference sequence). The CDR3 is 15 amino acids. Trimming cost V 3 bases and J 2 bases; bases outside gene matches: 1. This chain's CDR3 is CASSSGQGAGNTIYF. DNA of the CDR3: TGTGCCAGCAGCTCGGGACAGGGGGCTGGAAACACCATATATTTT.